This entry describes one T cell receptor (beta chain). The PCR contained 60 Vbeta and 13 Jbeta primers. Clones were read by immunoSEQ multiplex PCR, and TCRdb kept only the in-frame ones, dropping some. The repertoire holds over 95,000 clones, with 70% to 80% as singletons. The data were taken from a study of cytomegalovirus exposure and HLA in healthy donors. This CDR3 region has 14 residues. V shed 4 bases and J shed 3 bases, with 11 bases lying between them. Germline V gene data show CDR1 as SGHRS and CDR2 as YFSETQ. Sequencing was performed on PBMCs. The V call is TRBV5-1, the J call TRBJ1-3; maybe TRBD1 (5 bases). The clonotype originates from a woman in her twenties or thirties in good health and CMV-seropositive. CDR3 amino acids: CASSTRVSGNTIYF. In DNA form, the CDR3 reads TGCGCCAGCAGCACCAGGGTAAGTGGAAACACCATATATTTT.